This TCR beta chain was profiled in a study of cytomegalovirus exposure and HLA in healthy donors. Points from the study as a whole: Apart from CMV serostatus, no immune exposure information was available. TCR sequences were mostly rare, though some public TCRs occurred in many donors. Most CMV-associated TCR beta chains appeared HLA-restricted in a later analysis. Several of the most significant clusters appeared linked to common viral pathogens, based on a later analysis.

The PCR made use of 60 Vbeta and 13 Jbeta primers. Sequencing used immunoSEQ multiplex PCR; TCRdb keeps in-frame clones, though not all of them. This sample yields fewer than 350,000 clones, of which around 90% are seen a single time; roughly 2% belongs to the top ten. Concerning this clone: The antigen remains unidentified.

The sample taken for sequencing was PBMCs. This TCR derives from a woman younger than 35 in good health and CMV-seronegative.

The CDR3 DNA reads as TGCGCCAGCAGCGTGGACAGCTACAATGAGCAGTTCTTC. Its protein is CASSVDSYNEQFF. The rearrangement uses TRBV5-1 and TRBJ2-1; D is possibly TRBD1 (6 bases). V was pared by 4 bases and J by 3 bases, with 8 bases between. Germline loops: CDR1 SGHRS, CDR2 YFSETQ. The CDR3 loop spans 13 amino acids.